Below are 11 T cell receptor beta chains sequenced from a single sample in a study of blood T cell repertoires in COVID-19. Some clones are missing from TCRdb's copy, which holds only in-frame ones; the method was immunoSEQ multiplex PCR. Seen here are hundreds of thousands of clones, 87% observed once, and the top ten hold roughly a tenth. The sequenced sample consisted of PBMCs or T cells enriched from blood (not recorded which). The source is a woman aged 50 to 65 who had recovered from COVID-19.

This chain uses TRBV5-4 with TRBJ1-2, with D unresolved. Germline assignment: CDR1 SGHNT and CDR2 YYREEE (reference sequence). The CDR3 length is 14 residues. V was shortened by 4 bases and J by 7 bases, with 17 bases between the two germline ends. CDR3 protein: CASSPKAATAGYTF. CDR3 in DNA: TGTGCCAGCAGCCCAAAGGCGGCTACGGCTGGCTACACCTTC.

J is TRBJ1-1 and V is TRBV19, with 10 bases that match TRBD1. Germline CDR1 LNHDA, CDR2 SQIVND (reference sequence). Losses at the gene ends were 9 bases for V and 0 bases for J; bases not matched to a gene: 4. The CDR3 extends over 14 amino acids. The CDR3 region has the DNA TGTGCCAGCAAGGGACAGGGGTTGAACACTGAAGCTTTCTTT. Protein product: CASKGQGLNTEAFF.

CDR3 coding DNA: TGTGCCAGTACCCCTTACGAGGGAACAGGACTTACCAGGGGCTATGGCTACACCTTC. Protein sequence: CASTPYEGTGLTRGYGYTF. The J gene is TRBJ1-2, the V gene TRBV19, with a possible D match to TRBD1 (6 bases). The germline V gene has CDR1 LNHDA and CDR2 SQIVND (reference sequence). The CDR3 consists of 19 residues. Trimming removed 7 bases at V and 4 bases at J, with 31 bases between.

The chain is built from TRBV12-3 or TRBV12-4 and TRBJ1-5, with D uncertain. This CDR3 spans 13 amino acids. With 6 bases removed from V and 4 bases from J, the gap between germline ends came to 10 bases. CDR3 residues: CASSFDTNQPQHF. For the CDR3, the DNA is TGTGCCAGCAGCTTCGACACAAATCAGCCCCAGCATTTT.

The chain combines TRBV4-1 with TRBJ2-3; D ambiguous. Germline CDR1 and CDR2: MGHRA and YSYEKL. Trimming took off 1 base at V and 6 bases at J, with 14 bases between the two ends. This CDR3 comprises 15 residues. The CDR3 bases are TGCGCCAGCAGCCAAGGGCCCTCCTCCCTTGATACGCAGTATTTT. Its protein is CASSQGPSSLDTQYF.

The V call is TRBV4-1, the J call TRBJ2-1; weak D call: TRBD2 (6 bases). V gave up 8 bases and J gave up 12 bases, with 29 bases separating them. The CDR3 extends over 16 amino acids. Germline-derived CDR1 and CDR2 are MGHRA and YSYEKL. The CDR3 here is CASSPGRLLRTGGQFF. The CDR3, as DNA: TGCGCCAGCTCCCCGGGGAGGTTATTGCGGACGGGCGGGCAGTTCTTC.

The gene calls are TRBV4-2 and TRBJ2-1; 12 bases line up with TRBD2. Germline V gene lookup returns CDR1 LGHNA and CDR2 YNFKEQ. CDR3 length: 20 residues. With 4 bases clipped from V and 6 bases from J, the junction kept 19 bases outside the gene matches. In DNA, the CDR3 is TGTGCCAGCAGCCCATTGGGGGGGGACGGACTAGCGGGGCCCGTCAATGAGCAGTTCTTC. It encodes CASSPLGGDGLAGPVNEQFF.

V gene TRBV7-2 combines with J gene TRBJ1-4, with D maybe TRBD1 (6 bases). Germline values: CDR1 SGHTA, CDR2 FQGNSA. CDR3 length: 15 amino acids. V shed 0 bases and J shed 7 bases, with 12 bases lying between them. The CDR3 reads CASSLAPGGSEKLFF. DNA for the CDR3: TGTGCCAGCAGCTTAGCACCGGGGGGCTCTGAAAAACTGTTTTTT.

The rearrangement joins TRBV15 to TRBJ1-3; 10 positions match TRBD1. Germline V gene lookup returns CDR1 LNHNV and CDR2 YYDKDF (reference sequence). The V and J ends lost 1 base and 5 bases, in that order; junction bases with no gene match: 2. The length of the CDR3 is 15 residues. The CDR3 DNA sequence: TGTGCCACCAGCAGAGCGACAGGGGGCAGAAACACCATATATTTT. Translated: CATSRATGGRNTIYF.

This clone has just a few counts. The chain has TRBV6-5 and TRBJ1-1, with TRBD1 matching over 8 bases. V lost 6 bases, J lost 7 bases, and 4 bases stayed unmatched. Germline V CDR1 and CDR2: MNHEY, SVGAGI. CDR3 size: 12 residues. The CDR3 bases are TGTGCCAGCAGGGACAGGGCGAATGAAGCTTTCTTT. This translates into CASRDRANEAFF.

A single count supports this clone. This sequence joins TRBV7-2 and TRBJ1-2, with TRBD1 as a possible D gene (6 bases). Trimming took 2 bases from V and 0 from J, leaving 16 bases between them. The length of the CDR3 is 17 residues. Germline V gene lookup returns CDR1 SGHTA and CDR2 FQGNSA. The CDR3 DNA sequence: TGTGCCAGCAGCTTATGGGGGGGGGCCGGATCTAACTATGGCTACACCTTC. This codes for CASSLWGGAGSNYGYTF.